This entry lists 24 T cell receptor beta chains sequenced from one sample in a study of human T cells and chemical hapten exposure. Time point here: patch test 1, 2 weeks after DPC sensitization. The treatment denotes: therapeutic diphenylcyclopropenone sensitization with weekly scalp DPC. One entry per CDR3 protein, called by TCRdb with MiXCR from the RACE reads. Here the sample spans around 160,000 distinct CDR3 sequences, around 15% being singletons. The source material was whole blood, sampled in connection with sensitization to the hapten diphenylcyclopropenone (DPC). These receptors came from a woman in her thirties with alopecia areata. Some clones in this sample may be carry-over from other donors' samples.

This clonotype was picked up a small number of times. The V call is TRBV6-1, the J call TRBJ1-2, with D possibly matching TRBD1 (6 bases). From germline, CDR1 is MNHNS and CDR2 SASEGT. The V and J ends lost 0 bases and 8 bases respectively, with 22 bases between them. CDR3 length equals 17 residues. CDR3 sequence: CASSEALRGRGRLGYTF. CDR3 nucleotide sequence: TGTGCCAGCAGTGAAGCGCTTCGAGGCAGGGGAAGACTAGGCTACACCTTC.

This chain uses TRBV9 with TRBJ2-2, with TRBD2 matching 8 bases. CDR1 is SGDLS, CDR2 YYNGEE, per germline. The V gene end was trimmed by 4 bases and the J gene end by 0 bases; junction bases not matched to a gene: 5. The CDR3 is made up of 16 amino acids. In DNA, the CDR3 is TGTGCCAGCAGCCCCCTAGCGGGTTCGAACACCGGGGAGCTGTTTTTT. Its translation: CASSPLAGSNTGELFF.

The J gene is TRBJ2-3, the V gene TRBV18; no definite D call. CDR3 size: 14 residues. Trimming cost V 10 bases and J 0 bases, with 14 bases left between them. Germline values: CDR1 KGHSH, CDR2 LQKENI. CDR3 region: CATMTGPSTDTQYF. CDR3 bases: TGTGCCACCATGACTGGTCCTAGCACAGATACGCAGTATTTT.

The chain is built from TRBV9 and TRBJ2-5; a possible D gene is TRBD2 (5 bases). V was cut by 0 bases and J by 0 bases, with 12 bases left in between. The CDR3 has 16 amino acids. CDR1 is SGDLS, CDR2 YYNGEE, per germline. This chain's CDR3 is CASSVDGGSYQETQYF. DNA for the CDR3: TGTGCCAGCAGCGTAGATGGCGGGTCGTACCAAGAGACCCAGTACTTC.

This clonotype was counted between two and nine times. The rearrangement links TRBV6-2 or TRBV6-3 to TRBJ2-1, with a tentative D call TRBD2 (5 bases). Germline V gives CDR1 MNHEY, CDR2 SVGEGT. With 6 bases removed from V and 0 bases from J, the gap between germline ends came to 18 bases. The length of the CDR3 is 17 residues. The CDR3 here is CASSKTWTLSSYNEQFF. Here the CDR3 DNA reads TGTGCCAGCAGCAAGACCTGGACTCTCAGCTCCTACAATGAGCAGTTCTTC.

The table lists this clonotype with a few counts. The gene calls are TRBV28 and TRBJ1-6, with a weak D call TRBD1 (5 bases). The V and J ends lost 4 bases and 7 bases respectively, with 14 bases between them. CDR1 is MDHEN and CDR2 is SYDVKM in the germline V gene. The CDR3 is made up of 15 amino acids. CDR3 sequence: CASSSPGTGNSPLHF. The CDR3 DNA follows: TGTGCCAGCAGTTCCCCCGGGACGGGAAATTCACCCCTCCACTTT.

V is TRBV19 and J is TRBJ2-7; no clear D gene. V lost 5 bases to trimming and J lost 2 bases, with 19 bases between them. The CDR3 is 16 residues long. The germline gives CDR1 LNHDA, CDR2 SQIVND (reference sequence). CDR3 amino acids: CASSPNQAPSPYEQYF. CDR3 nucleotide sequence: TGTGCCAGTAGTCCTAATCAGGCGCCCTCCCCCTACGAGCAGTACTTC.

This chain links TRBV28 with TRBJ2-2; 7 nucleotides line up with TRBD1. The germline V gene has CDR1 MDHEN and CDR2 SYDVKM. V lost 10 bases and J lost 0; bases outside the gene matches: 5. This CDR3 has 14 residues. The CDR3 loop is CAIPDRANTGELFF. Here the CDR3 DNA reads TGTGCCATCCCAGACAGGGCGAACACCGGGGAGCTGTTTTTT.

This clonotype showed up many times. The rearrangement uses TRBV7-2 and TRBJ1-2; 9 positions agree with TRBD1. J was trimmed by 7 bases and V by 1 base; bases with no gene match: 7. The CDR3 runs to 15 residues. In germline, CDR1 is SGHTA, CDR2 FQGNSA. The CDR3 loop reads CASSLERDRVGGYTF. The CDR3 coding sequence is TGTGCCAGCAGCTTAGAGAGGGACAGGGTCGGTGGCTACACCTTC.

J is TRBJ2-5 and V is TRBV6-5, with a weak D call TRBD1 (6 bases). The CDR3 spans 16 residues. V was clipped by 6 bases and J by 0 bases, with 17 bases between them. The germline V gene encodes CDR1 MNHEY and CDR2 SVGAGI. The CDR3 is CASRKDRGGYQETQYF. The CDR3 nucleotides are TGTGCCAGCAGGAAAGACAGAGGGGGATACCAAGAGACCCAGTACTTC.

This clonotype was observed at least ten times. The chain links TRBV12-3 or TRBV12-4 to TRBJ1-5; D may be TRBD1 (5 bases). Trimming took off 5 bases at V and 4 bases at J, with 15 bases between the two ends. CDR3 size: 15 residues. The CDR3 spells CASSPVRGLNQPQHF. Here the CDR3 DNA reads TGTGCCAGCAGTCCGGTCCGGGGCCTAAATCAGCCCCAGCATTTT.

This clonotype was seen more than once but under ten times. This chain uses TRBV12-3 or TRBV12-4 with TRBJ2-6; 9 bases are a match to TRBD1. Germline trimming cut 6 bases from V and 2 bases from J; bases unmatched to any gene: 11. The CDR3 loop spans 18 amino acids. The CDR3 DNA follows: TGTGCCAGCAGAAAAAAGACAGGGGGGGACGCTGGGGCCAACGTCCTGACTTTC. It yields the protein CASRKKTGGDAGANVLTF.

This clonotype has more than one count but fewer than ten. This chain connects TRBV29-1 to TRBJ2-3, with 7 positions matching TRBD2. V dropped 4 bases and J dropped 6; count of bases not matched to a gene: 7. Germline V gives CDR1 SQVTM, CDR2 ANQGSEA. The length of the CDR3 is 13 residues. CDR3 in amino acids: CSVVGLADDTQYF. The DNA for the CDR3 is TGCAGCGTTGTGGGGCTAGCGGACGATACGCAGTATTTT.

The chain carries TRBV28 and TRBJ2-7, with D possibly being TRBD2 (6 bases). The germline gives CDR1 MDHEN, CDR2 SYDVKM. Trimming left V 7 bases short and J 3 bases short, with 16 bases between. The CDR3 is made up of 14 amino acids. The CDR3 DNA follows: TGTGCCAGCAAGGCTAGCGATCCGTACTACGAGCAGTACTTC. As protein: CASKASDPYYEQYF.

A remark on this clonotype: A junction end diverges from the germline sequence, so it may reflect a read error. The V gene is TRBV6-1, the J gene TRBJ2-2, with TRBD2 as a possible D gene (5 bases). In germline, CDR1 is MNHNS, CDR2 SASEGT. The CDR3 is 15 amino acids. DNA of the CDR3: TGTGCCAGTAGTGAAGTGGAGATCCGGGGCGGGGAGCTGTTTTTT. This translates into CASSEVEIRGGELFF.

The genes are TRBV28 and TRBJ2-4; TRBD2 aligns across 7 bases. Germline V lookup: CDR1 MDHEN, CDR2 SYDVKM. Trimming at V came to 4 bases and at J to 15 bases, leaving 9 bases not matched to a gene. The CDR3 extends over 12 amino acids. CDR3 residues: CASSSSAGEGYF. CDR3 DNA: TGTGCCAGCAGTTCCTCCGCGGGGGAGGGGTACTTC.

The chain uses TRBV20-1 and TRBJ1-6; unclear D gene. Trimming left V 0 bases short and J 10 bases short, with 10 bases between. Looked up from germline, CDR1 is DFQATT and CDR2 is SNEGSKA (reference sequence). The CDR3 length is 13 residues. CDR3 amino acids: CSARDSGNSPLHF. Written as DNA, the CDR3 is TGCAGTGCTAGAGATAGCGGGAACTCACCCCTCCACTTT.

V gene TRBV12-3 or TRBV12-4 combines with J gene TRBJ1-1; no clear D. The CDR3 totals 13 residues. The V gene lost 6 bases and the J gene lost 1 base, with 9 bases spanning the gap. CDR3 loop: CASRRAGNTEAFF. The CDR3 DNA reads TGTGCCAGCAGGCGAGCGGGGAACACTGAAGCTTTCTTT.

This clonotype was found a few times. This chain links TRBV7-9 with TRBJ2-2; D possibly corresponds to TRBD1 (6 bases). The germline V gene encodes CDR1 SEHNR and CDR2 FQNEAQ (reference sequence). The V end was cut by 5 bases, the J end by 1 base, with 14 bases between. The CDR3 is made up of 16 amino acids. CDR3: CASSRQERMNTGELFF. CDR3 DNA sequence: TGTGCCAGCAGCCGACAGGAAAGAATGAACACCGGGGAGCTGTTTTTT. Combining the CDR3 with reference TRBV7-9 and TRBJ2-2 gives the whole variable domain DTGVSQNPRHKITKRGQNVTFRCDPISEHNRLYWYRQTLGQGPEFLTYFQNEAQLEKSRLLSDRFSAERPKGSFSTLEIQRTEQGDSAMYLCASSRQERMNTGELFFGEGSRLTVL.

This clonotype was counted between two and nine times. V gene TRBV2 combines with J gene TRBJ2-3; TRBD2 is a possible D gene (7 bases). The V gene's germline CDR1 is SNHLY and CDR2 FYNNEI. This CDR3 has 15 residues. With 4 bases removed from V and 0 bases from J, the gap between germline ends came to 11 bases. CDR3 protein: CASSAGGRSTDTQYF. The CDR3 DNA reads as TGTGCCAGCAGTGCGGGGGGCCGGAGCACAGATACGCAGTATTTT. The complete variable domain, with remaining parts taken from reference TRBV2 and TRBJ2-3, reads EPEVTQTPSHQVTQMGQEVILRCVPISNHLYFYWYRQILGQKVEFLVSFYNNEISEKSEIFDDQFSVERPDGSNFTLKIRSTKLEDSAMYFCASSAGGRSTDTQYFGPGTRLTVL.

This clonotype was detected a few times. The CDR3 loop reads CASSPQVYYEQYF. The CDR3 bases are TGTGCCAGCAGTCCGCAGGTTTACTACGAGCAGTACTTC. The rearrangement uses TRBV25-1 and TRBJ2-7, with D uncertain. V was cut by 5 bases and J by 3 bases, with 11 bases left in between. Germline V lookup: CDR1 MGHDK, CDR2 SYGVNS. This CDR3 contains 13 residues.

This clonotype was observed a handful of times. The rearrangement joins TRBV19 to TRBJ1-5; D is perhaps TRBD1 (5 bases). The CDR3 has 14 residues. Trimming cost V 1 base and J 3 bases, with 7 bases left between them. The germline gives CDR1 LNHDA, CDR2 SQIVND (reference sequence). The CDR3: CASSIAGVNQPQHF. The CDR3 region has the DNA TGTGCCAGTAGTATAGCGGGGGTCAATCAGCCCCAGCATTTT.

CDR3 loop: CASSARLSGDYEQYF. CDR3 coding DNA: TGTGCCAGCAGTGCGCGTTTGAGCGGGGACTACGAGCAGTACTTC. V is TRBV27 and J is TRBJ2-7; 7 nucleotides align to TRBD2. The trim removed 5 bases at V and 3 bases at J, leaving 10 bases unmatched. Per the germline V gene, CDR1 is MNHEY and CDR2 is SMNVEV (reference sequence). The CDR3 runs 15 residues.

The V and J genes are TRBV20-1 and TRBJ1-5, with D perhaps matching TRBD1 (5 bases). CDR1 DFQATT and CDR2 SNEGSKA come from the germline V gene (reference sequence). Trimming cost V 0 bases and J 2 bases, with 14 bases left between them. This CDR3 contains 16 residues. The CDR3 nucleotides read TGCAGTGCTAGAGATAAGGGGACGGGAGGCAATCAGCCCCAGCATTTT. It specifies CSARDKGTGGNQPQHF.